The rows below give T cell receptor beta chains drawn from one sample of a study of graft-versus-host responses after intestinal transplantation. Profiling relied on immunoSEQ multiplex PCR, and the TCRdb table lists in-frame clones only, not all of them. Of tens of thousands of clones listed, 85% to 90% are singletons. Antigens for these TCRs are unknown. The sequencing here drew on unstimulated CD4+ T cells sorted from spleen or lymph node cells, taken before intestinal transplant. These receptor sequences come from a human donor who received an intestinal transplant. Both conserved end residues are part of each CDR3. The D gene is left open where the match is weak. Size is stated for part of the rows, as once, few or many counts, or as a class when the clone is expanded.

length	J	V	D	size	CDR3	DNA
14	TRBJ2-3	TRBV9	NA	NA	CASRQGHGRDTQYF	TGTGCCAGCAGACAGGGACATGGGCGAGATACGCAGTATTTT
13	TRBJ2-2	TRBV10-2	NA	NA	CASSASEAGELFF	TGCGCCAGCAGTGCTTCAGAGGCCGGGGAGCTGTTTTTT
18	TRBJ1-2	TRBV4-1	TRBD1	few	CASSQGSLRDRDSYGYTF	TGCGCCAGCAGCCAAGGTTCTCTCCGGGACAGGGATTCCTATGGCTACACCTTC
14	TRBJ2-1	TRBV6-1	NA	once	CASWGESWGNEQFF	TGTGCCAGCTGGGGGGAGAGTTGGGGGAATGAGCAGTTCTTC
15	TRBJ2-3	TRBV27	NA	NA	CASSLSGRGTDTQYF	TGTGCCAGCAGTTTATCGGGCCGAGGGACAGATACGCAGTATTTT
12	TRBJ2-1	TRBV15	NA	NA	CATSREGQQQFF	TGTGCCACCAGCCGAGAGGGCCAGCAGCAGTTCTTC
15	TRBJ2-2	TRBV5-4	TRBD1	NA	CASSFGTGLTGELFF	TGTGCCAGCAGCTTCGGGACAGGGCTCACCGGGGAGCTGTTTTTT
16	TRBJ2-1	TRBV5-3	TRBD1	NA	CARSPPDRGDVGEQFF	TGTGCCAGAAGCCCTCCCGACAGGGGGGACGTGGGTGAGCAGTTCTTC
14	TRBJ2-4	TRBV9	NA	NA	CASSVQGSGNIQYF	TGTGCCAGCAGCGTACAGGGCTCTGGGAACATTCAGTACTTC
13	TRBJ1-1	TRBV19	NA	NA	CASSAQANTEAFF	TGTGCCAGTAGTGCCCAAGCGAACACTGAAGCTTTCTTT
11	TRBJ2-5	TRBV10-3	NA	NA	CATTSLETQYF	TGTGCCACTACCTCCTTGGAGACCCAGTACTTC
15	TRBJ1-6	TRBV5-4	NA	NA	CASSSGAGYNSPLHF	TGTGCCAGCAGCTCAGGAGCGGGCTATAATTCACCCCTCCACTTT
14	TRBJ2-7	TRBV6-1	TRBD1	NA	CASREDRTTYEQYF	TGTGCCAGCAGAGAGGACAGGACCACCTACGAGCAGTACTTC
12	TRBJ1-5	TRBV7-6	TRBD1	NA	CASSYPQGEQHF	TGTGCCAGCAGTTATCCCCAGGGGGAGCAGCATTTT